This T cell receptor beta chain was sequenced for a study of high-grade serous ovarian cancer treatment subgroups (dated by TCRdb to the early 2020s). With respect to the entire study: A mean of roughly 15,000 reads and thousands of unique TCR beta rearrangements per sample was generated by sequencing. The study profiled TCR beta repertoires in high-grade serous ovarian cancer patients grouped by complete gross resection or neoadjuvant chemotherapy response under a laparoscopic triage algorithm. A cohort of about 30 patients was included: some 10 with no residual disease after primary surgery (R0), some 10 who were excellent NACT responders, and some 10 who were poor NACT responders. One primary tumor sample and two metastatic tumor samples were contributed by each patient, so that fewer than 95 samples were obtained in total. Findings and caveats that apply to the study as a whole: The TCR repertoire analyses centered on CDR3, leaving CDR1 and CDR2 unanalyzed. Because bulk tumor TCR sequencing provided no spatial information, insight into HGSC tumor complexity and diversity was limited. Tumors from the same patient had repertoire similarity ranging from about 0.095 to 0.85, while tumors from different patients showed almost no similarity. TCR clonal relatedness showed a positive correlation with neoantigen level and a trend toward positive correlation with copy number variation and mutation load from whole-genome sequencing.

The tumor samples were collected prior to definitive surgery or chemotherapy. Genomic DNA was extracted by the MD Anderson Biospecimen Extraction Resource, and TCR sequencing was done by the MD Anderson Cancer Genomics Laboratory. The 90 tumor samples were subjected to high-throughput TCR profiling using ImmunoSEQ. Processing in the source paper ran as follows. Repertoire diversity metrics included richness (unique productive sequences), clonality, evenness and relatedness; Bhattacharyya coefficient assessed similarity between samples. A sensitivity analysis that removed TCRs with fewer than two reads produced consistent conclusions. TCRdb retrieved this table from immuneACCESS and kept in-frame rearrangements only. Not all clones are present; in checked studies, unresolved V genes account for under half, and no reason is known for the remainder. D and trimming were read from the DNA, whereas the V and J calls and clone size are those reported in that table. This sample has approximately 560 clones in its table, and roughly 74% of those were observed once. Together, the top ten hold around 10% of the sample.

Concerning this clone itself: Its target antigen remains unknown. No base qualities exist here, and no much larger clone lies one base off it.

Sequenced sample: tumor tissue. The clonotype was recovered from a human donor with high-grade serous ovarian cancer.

The CDR3 reads as follows: CASSPRTLGVGYTF. The nucleotide sequence reads as follows: TGTGCCAGCTCACCACGGACCCTGGGGGTTGGCTACACCTTC. The chain uses TRBV18 and TRBJ1-2, and TRBD1 may be the D gene, going by 5 matching bases. The CDR3 numbers 14 residues from cysteine through phenylalanine. Solely the CDR3 DNA is kept, with 42 bases framed from the first base. CDR1 and CDR2 are read off the germline V gene as KGHSH and LQKENI. At the junction V is shortened by 1 base and J by 7 bases, with 13 bases in between. With the rest looked up from the reference TRBV18 and TRBJ1-2 genes rather than sequenced, the full variable domain is NAGVMQNPRHLVRRRGQEARLRCSPMKGHSHVYWYRQLPEEGLKFMVYLQKENIIDESGMPKERFSAEFPKEGPSILRIQQVVRGDSAAYFCASSPRTLGVGYTFGSGTRLTVV.